The 5 T cell receptor beta chains below were found in one sample sequenced in a study of PD-L1 blockade in urothelial cancer. The method was immunoSEQ multiplex PCR; TCRdb's version includes in-frame clones alone and lacks a portion of them. The sample holds approximately 40,000 clones, about 86% seen once. Indicated time point: peripheral blood 6 weeks after treatment start. The starting material was PBMCs, obtained around atezolizumab (anti-PD-L1) treatment. These receptors originate from a man aged 60-69 years with urothelial cancer.

This chain uses TRBV12-5 with TRBJ1-1; TRBD1 matches at 8 bases. Germline values: CDR1 LGHNT, CDR2 FRNRAP. The V and J ends lost 4 bases and 0 bases, in that order; junction bases with no gene match: 1. This CDR3 is built from 14 residues. For the CDR3, the DNA is TGTGCTAGTGGTTGGGGACAGGTGAACACTGAAGCTTTCTTT. Translated, it gives CASGWGQVNTEAFF.

The chain carries TRBV5-4 and TRBJ2-1; 11 bases fit TRBD2. CDR3 length: 17 residues. CDR1 is SGHNT and CDR2 is YYREEE in the germline V gene (reference sequence). The trim removed 4 bases at V and 3 bases at J, leaving 9 bases unmatched. CDR3 sequence (DNA): TGTGCCAGCAGCAAATTAGCGGGGGGGCTTGGCTACAATGAGCAGTTCTTC. Protein: CASSKLAGGLGYNEQFF.

This chain uses TRBV2 with TRBJ2-7, with 9 nucleotides matching TRBD1. CDR1 and CDR2 (germline): SNHLY, FYNNEI. J gave up 3 bases and V 7 bases, and 7 bases lay outside the gene matches. CDR3 length: 14 residues. In DNA, the CDR3 is TGTGCCAGCACATTGGACAGGGGTAACTACGAGCAGTACTTC. It encodes CASTLDRGNYEQYF.

The V and J genes are TRBV6-1 and TRBJ1-2; a weak D match, TRBD1 (5 bases). Germline loops: CDR1 MNHNS, CDR2 SASEGT. Trimming cost V 3 bases and J 3 bases, with 14 bases left between them. The CDR3 sequence is 15 residues long. The CDR3 protein is CASSDHRQTHYGYTF. In DNA form, the CDR3 reads TGTGCCAGCAGTGACCACAGACAGACGCACTATGGCTACACCTTC.

The chain employs TRBV2 and TRBJ1-1; the D gene is possibly TRBD1 (6 bases). V was clipped by 3 bases and J by 0 bases, with 8 bases between them. Germline loops: CDR1 SNHLY, CDR2 FYNNEI. The CDR3 length is 14 residues. The CDR3 protein is CASSDGGMNTEAFF. The CDR3 bases are TGTGCCAGCAGTGATGGGGGCATGAACACTGAAGCTTTCTTT.